This T cell receptor (beta chain) originates from a study of cytomegalovirus exposure and HLA in healthy donors. The V end lost 1 base, the J end lost 3 bases, and 6 bases lay between the germline ends. The CDR3 totals 13 residues. CDR1 is SEHNR and CDR2 is FQNEAQ in the germline V gene (reference sequence). Both 60 Vbeta primers and 13 Jbeta primers went into the PCR. The protocol was immunoSEQ multiplex PCR, while the TCRdb copy is restricted to in-frame clones and leaves out a portion. The repertoire holds approximately 100,000 clones, with 65% to 75% as singletons. The TCR was taken from a man aged 35-49 years in good health and CMV-seropositive. The sample taken for sequencing was PBMCs. The chain uses TRBV7-9 and TRBJ1-2; D ambiguous. DNA for the CDR3: TGTGCCAGCAGCTTAGTGGGCGACTATGGCTACACCTTC. This encodes CASSLVGDYGYTF.